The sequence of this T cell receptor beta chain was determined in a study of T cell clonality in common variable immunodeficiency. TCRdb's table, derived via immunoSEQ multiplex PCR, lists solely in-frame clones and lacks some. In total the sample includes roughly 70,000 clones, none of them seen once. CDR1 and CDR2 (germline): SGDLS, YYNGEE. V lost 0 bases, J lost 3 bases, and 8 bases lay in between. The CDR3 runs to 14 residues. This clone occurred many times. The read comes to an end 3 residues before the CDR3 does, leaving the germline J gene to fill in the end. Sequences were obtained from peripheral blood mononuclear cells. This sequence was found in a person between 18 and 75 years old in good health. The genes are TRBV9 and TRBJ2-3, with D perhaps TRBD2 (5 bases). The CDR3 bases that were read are TGTGCCAGCAGCGTAGCGGGGTGGACAGATACG. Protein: CASSVAGWTDT. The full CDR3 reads CASSVAGWTDTQYF.